The present T cell receptor beta chain was sequenced within a study of OX40 agonist ivuxolimab in advanced cancers. About the study: Prior therapy, whether anti-PD-1, anti-PD-L1 or anti-CTLA-4, was allowed, and roughly 44% had some. Partial responses were achieved by three patients, one with hepatocellular carcinoma and two with cutaneous melanoma. General observations from the study: By week 6 at 0.1 to 3.0 mg/kg, blood CD4+ and CD8+ T cells had expanded clonally.

V was cut by 2 bases and J by 0 bases, with 8 bases left in between. Germline CDR1 and CDR2: LNHDA and SQIVND (reference sequence). The CDR3 sequence is 15 residues long. A remark on this clone: What it recognizes is unknown.

Clones were sequenced by immunoSEQ multiplex PCR, and TCRdb holds only the in-frame ones, with some missing. The table shows about 80,000 clones, with roughly 86% occurring only once. The clonotype was recovered from an adult with an advanced solid tumor such as melanoma, head and neck, liver or kidney cancer. The material sequenced was CD4+ or CD8+ T cells sorted from blood, taken in a trial of the OX40 agonist ivuxolimab. V usage is TRBV19 and J usage is TRBJ2-1; the D is unclear. The CDR3 sequence: CASSIQASSYNEQFF. The CDR3 nucleotides read TGTGCCAGTAGTATACAAGCAAGCTCCTACAATGAGCAGTTCTTC.